What follows describes a single TCR beta chain. Its cognate antigen has yet to be identified. Qualities for individual bases were not recorded, and no much larger clone is one base off. This specimen belongs to a study of ipilimumab plus nivolumab after autologous stem cell transplantation (dated by TCRdb to about 2021). Regarding the complete study: The median number of doses that trial patients received was 5 for ipilimumab and fewer than 10 for nivolumab. Both primary refractory and relapsed disease were represented in the DLBCL cohort, where 18-month progression-free survival was approximately 87% and 28%, respectively. The trial enrolled patients with high-risk diffuse large B cell lymphoma, mature T cell lymphoma, or multiple myeloma undergoing autologous transplant. Some 34 patients made up the trial's intent-to-treat population. Findings and caveats that apply to the study as a whole: The authors stated that profiles of the T cell receptor repertoire, regulatory T cell phenotype and gut microbiota provided a biologic rationale for studying this approach further. Combined checkpoint inhibition as post-transplant consolidation was concluded by the authors to appear tolerable.

Checkpoint therapy was initiated 14 to 28 days after autologous transplant, and ipilimumab was administered at 1 mg/kg intravenously on day 1 of selected weeks. Nivolumab was given at 3 mg/kg intravenously on day 1 of weeks 1, 4, 7, 10, and every two weeks through week 26. The study was a Phase Ib clinical trial testing combined checkpoint inhibition with ipilimumab and nivolumab as consolidation after autologous stem cell transplantation. Libraries came from the immunoSEQ multiplex PCR assay. TCRdb re-hosts the immuneACCESS table, in-frame sequences only. Its copies lack some clones; in the studies checked, an unresolved V gene accounts for under half of them, and the cause for the rest is not known. Present in this sample are fewer than 95,000 clones, about 83% of which were seen just once. The ten most abundant clones make up more than 2% of the sample. CDR1 and CDR2 are drawn from the germline V gene: MNHNS, SASEGT. The CDR3 holds 13 amino acids from the cysteine to the phenylalanine. The kept DNA is CDR3 alone, 39 bases in frame from the first base. V loses 6 bases, J loses 3 bases, and the germline ends lie 11 bases apart.

The material sequenced was PBMCs, taken in a trial of ipilimumab plus nivolumab as post-transplant consolidation. Recombination connected TRBV6-1 to TRBJ1-2; too little of a D gene remains to name it. The sequence came from a male donor with diffuse large B-cell lymphoma. The nucleotide sequence is TGTGCCAGCAGAAACACGGCTTACTATGGCTACACCTTC. This encodes CASRNTAYYGYTF.